A single sample gave rise to the 28 T cell receptor beta chains below, sequenced in a study of blood T cell repertoires in COVID-19. Data came from immunoSEQ multiplex PCR; TCRdb stores just in-frame clones and leaves some out. Among about 250,000 clones listed, around 87% were seen once. The sequencing input was PBMCs or T cells enriched from blood (not recorded which). These receptors all come from a woman aged 18-35 years who had recovered from COVID-19.

The genes are TRBV29-1 and TRBJ2-1; 8 nucleotides agree with TRBD1. V lost 6 bases to trimming and J lost 2 bases; unmatched junction nucleotides: 3. The germline V gene encodes CDR1 SQVTM and CDR2 ANQGSEA. This CDR3 spans 13 amino acids. CDR3 region: CSVGQGTYNEQFF. The CDR3 DNA follows: TGCAGCGTCGGACAGGGTACCTACAATGAGCAGTTCTTC.

The genes are TRBV2 and TRBJ1-2; D is uncertain. CDR1 is SNHLY and CDR2 is FYNNEI in the germline V gene. V lost 4 bases, J lost 7 bases, and 19 bases lay in between. There are 15 residues in the CDR3. The CDR3 DNA sequence: TGTGCCAGCAGTGGAGGTCGCGAGGGTTCGGTTGGCTACACCTTC. Amino acid sequence: CASSGGREGSVGYTF.

The CDR3 DNA follows: TGTGCCAGCACCTCGACAGGGAGCCGACATAATTCACCCCTCCACTTT. Protein sequence: CASTSTGSRHNSPLHF. The genes are TRBV2 and TRBJ1-6; 7 nucleotides agree with TRBD1. There are 16 residues in the CDR3. With V trimmed by 7 bases and J by 5 bases, 11 bases remained unmatched. Germline CDR1 and CDR2: SNHLY and FYNNEI. The entire variable domain, with the rest obtained from reference TRBV2 and TRBJ1-6, is as follows: EPEVTQTPSHQVTQMGQEVILRCVPISNHLYFYWYRQILGQKVEFLVSFYNNEISEKSEIFDDQFSVERPDGSNFTLKIRSTKLEDSAMYFCASTSTGSRHNSPLHFGNGTRLTVT.

The chain is built from TRBV6-1 and TRBJ1-2; maybe TRBD1 (6 bases). The CDR3 spans 16 residues. With 5 bases removed from V and 1 base from J, the gap between germline ends came to 17 bases. Germline V CDR1 and CDR2: MNHNS, SASEGT. The CDR3, as DNA: TGTGCCAGCAGTAAAGACTGGACAGCCGATAACTATGGCTACACCTTC. Translating it yields CASSKDWTADNYGYTF.

This chain links TRBV19 with TRBJ1-2; perhaps TRBD1 as D (6 bases). Looked up from germline, CDR1 is LNHDA and CDR2 is SQIVND (reference sequence). CDR3 size: 16 residues. V lost 7 bases and J 0 bases, leaving 18 bases between the germline ends. The CDR3: CASTSGVREANYGYTF. The CDR3 nucleotides are TGTGCCAGTACCTCAGGGGTGAGAGAAGCTAACTATGGCTACACCTTC.

This clone is a singleton in its sample. In the same sample, other DNA sequences code for this CDR3. This sequence joins TRBV9 and TRBJ2-3; D remains ambiguous. The V end was cut by 0 bases, the J end by 0 bases, with 2 bases between. This CDR3 is built from 13 residues. Per the germline V gene, CDR1 is SGDLS and CDR2 is YYNGEE. CDR3 residues: CASSVASTDTQYF. In DNA form, the CDR3 reads TGTGCCAGCAGCGTAGCTAGCACAGATACGCAGTATTTT.

The chain has TRBV7-3 and TRBJ2-2; D is ambiguous. Germline CDR1 is SGHTA and CDR2 is FQGTGA. The CDR3 loop spans 12 amino acids. V lost 5 bases and J 2 bases, leaving 3 bases between the germline ends. DNA of the CDR3: TGTGCCAGCAGCCTTAACACCGGGGAGCTGTTTTTT. This translates into CASSLNTGELFF. Full variable domain (missing parts from reference TRBV7-3 and TRBJ2-2): GAGVSQTPSNKVTEKGKYVELRCDPISGHTALYWYRQSLGQGPEFLIYFQGTGAADDSGLPNDRFFAVRPEGSVSTLKIQRTERGDSAVYLCASSLNTGELFFGEGSRLTVL.

The chain links TRBV5-1 to TRBJ2-7; no reliable D call. The CDR3 is 13 residues long. V lost 4 bases and J 0 bases, leaving 8 bases between the germline ends. The germline V gene has CDR1 SGHRS and CDR2 YFSETQ. The CDR3 DNA reads as TGCGCCAGCAGCGATCCGAGCTCCTACGAGCAGTACTTC. Encoded protein: CASSDPSSYEQYF.

V and J are TRBV11-2 and TRBJ2-5; 7 bases are a match to TRBD2. Trimming took 1 base from V and 5 from J; bases not matched to a gene: 7. Germline CDR1 SGHAT, CDR2 FQNNGV. This CDR3 has 15 residues. CDR3: CASSLGRLAEETQYF. As DNA, the CDR3 is TGTGCCAGCAGCTTAGGTCGGCTAGCGGAGGAGACCCAGTACTTC.

The chain uses TRBV28 and TRBJ1-1; D not certain. This CDR3 is built from 13 residues. V was pared by 7 bases and J by 0 bases, with 9 bases between. Germline V gene sequence: CDR1 MDHEN, CDR2 SYDVKM. The CDR3 region has the DNA TGTGCCAGCATGGGCCCCATGAACACTGAAGCTTTCTTT. It specifies CASMGPMNTEAFF.

The CDR3 DNA reads as TGCAGCGTCCGAGCAGGGGACGGCTACACCTTC. Translating it yields CSVRAGDGYTF. This chain uses TRBV29-1 with TRBJ1-2; D possibly corresponds to TRBD1 (6 bases). V was pared by 6 bases and J by 8 bases, with 13 bases between. The CDR3 totals 11 residues. Germline V lookup: CDR1 SQVTM, CDR2 ANQGSEA.

Comment on this clone: The same CDR3 also results from other DNA sequences found in this sample. The chain employs TRBV5-1 and TRBJ2-7, with 7 bases matching TRBD1. Per germline, CDR1 SGHRS and CDR2 YFSETQ. The CDR3 runs 13 residues. V gave up 7 bases and J gave up 3 bases; unmatched junction bases: 7. The CDR3 coding sequence is TGCGCCAGCCGACAGGGAAGCAGCTACGAGCAGTACTTC. Translated, it gives CASRQGSSYEQYF. Full variable domain (rest looked up from reference TRBV5-1 and TRBJ2-7): KAGVTQTPRYLIKTRGQQVTLSCSPISGHRSVSWYQQTPGQGLQFLFEYFSETQRNKGNFPGRFSGRQFSNSRSEMNVSTLELGDSALYLCASRQGSSYEQYFGPGTRLTVT.

The V gene is TRBV27, the J gene TRBJ2-1; weak D call: TRBD1 (6 bases). The CDR3 has 14 residues. Trimming shortened V by 5 bases and J by 8 bases, and 16 bases separated the two germline ends. The germline V gene has CDR1 MNHEY and CDR2 SMNVEV (reference sequence). The CDR3, as DNA: TGTGCCAGCAGTGGGTCAACAGGGCCGGATGAGCAGTTCTTC. Protein sequence: CASSGSTGPDEQFF.

The chain recombines TRBV19 with TRBJ2-5, with 7 bases lining up with TRBD1. The CDR3 is 17 residues long. Germline V gene lookup returns CDR1 LNHDA and CDR2 SQIVND (reference sequence). Losses at the gene ends were 3 bases for V and 7 bases for J; bases not matched to a gene: 17. CDR3 DNA sequence: TGTGCCAGTAGTATGTACGGAGACAGGGCCGAGGCGGGGACCCAGTACTTC. Translated, it gives CASSMYGDRAEAGTQYF.

The chain has TRBV6-5 and TRBJ1-2; D is unclear. V was pared by 6 bases and J by 0 bases, with 8 bases between. The germline CDR1 and CDR2 sequences are MNHEY and SVGAGI. This CDR3 has 13 residues. The CDR3 nucleotides read TGTGCCAGCAGCCTCGCAGCTAACTATGGCTACACCTTC. This codes for CASSLAANYGYTF.

This chain uses TRBV11-2 with TRBJ2-1; 8 bases fit TRBD2. Trimming at V came to 4 bases and at J to 0 bases, leaving 8 bases not matched to a gene. The CDR3 is 17 residues long. Germline lookup yields CDR1 SGHAT and CDR2 FQNNGV. The CDR3 region is CASSSPGGRGSYNEQFF. In DNA, the CDR3 is TGTGCCAGCAGCTCCCCGGGGGGGCGGGGCTCCTACAATGAGCAGTTCTTC. Looking up the rest from reference TRBV11-2 and TRBJ2-1 gives the full variable domain: EAGVAQSPRYKIIEKRQSVAFWCNPISGHATLYWYQQILGQGPKLLIQFQNNGVVDDSQLPKDRFSAERLKGVDSTLKIQPAKLEDSAVYLCASSSPGGRGSYNEQFFGPGTRLTVL.

The gene calls are TRBV2 and TRBJ2-7; D gene uncertain. Germline V gene lookup returns CDR1 SNHLY and CDR2 FYNNEI. V lost 0 bases to trimming and J lost 3 bases, with 12 bases between them. CDR3 length equals 15 residues. The CDR3, as DNA: TGTGCCAGCAGTGAAGCGGGCAGAGAGATCTACGAGCAGTACTTC. Translated: CASSEAGREIYEQYF.

The rearrangement links TRBV30 to TRBJ1-1; D is ambiguous. Germline V lookup: CDR1 GTSNPN, CDR2 SVGIG (reference sequence). The CDR3 consists of 16 residues. Trimming took off 5 bases at V and 1 base at J, with 20 bases between the two ends. CDR3 amino acids: CAWEEGAGLGNTEAFF. Written as DNA, the CDR3 is TGTGCCTGGGAAGAAGGCGCGGGCCTGGGGAACACTGAAGCTTTCTTT.

The sample holds a few counts of this clone. This chain connects TRBV5-1 to TRBJ2-7; 10 bases align to TRBD1. Germline V lookup: CDR1 SGHRS, CDR2 YFSETQ. V dropped 4 bases and J dropped 0; count of bases not matched to a gene: 4. The CDR3 has 15 residues. The CDR3 region is CASSTGQGNSYEQYF. The CDR3, as DNA: TGCGCCAGCAGCACGGGACAGGGGAACTCCTACGAGCAGTACTTC.

This chain uses TRBV5-4 with TRBJ2-7; TRBD1 matches 10 bases. Germline loops: CDR1 SGHNT, CDR2 YYREEE (reference sequence). V lost 4 bases, J lost 5 bases, and 6 bases stayed unmatched. This CDR3 contains 14 residues. The DNA of the CDR3 is TGTGCCAGCAGCGCCCGGGACAGGGGTAACGAGCAGTACTTC. Protein sequence: CASSARDRGNEQYF.

The V gene is TRBV7-8, the J gene TRBJ2-7; 8 bases are a match to TRBD2. V lost 2 bases and J lost 0; bases outside the gene matches: 3. Germline assignment: CDR1 SGHVS and CDR2 FQNEAQ. There are 15 residues in the CDR3. The CDR3 loop reads CASSLRGGSSYEQYF. CDR3 nucleotides: TGTGCCAGCAGCTTACGCGGGGGGAGCTCCTACGAGCAGTACTTC.

The chain links TRBV3-1 (or the pseudogene TRBV3-2) to TRBJ2-3, with 8 bases matching TRBD2. This CDR3 region has 15 residues. V lost 4 bases and J lost 6; bases outside the gene matches: 9. Germline assignment: CDR1 LGHDT and CDR2 YNNKEL (reference sequence). The CDR3: CASSPVRGGPDTQYF. CDR3 in DNA: TGTGCCAGCAGCCCCGTTCGGGGGGGCCCGGATACGCAGTATTTT.

The CDR3 DNA is TGTGCCAGCGGGCAACTGACAGGGACTGAAGCTTTCTTT. Protein: CASGQLTGTEAFF. The chain employs TRBV12-3 or TRBV12-4 and TRBJ1-1, with 7 bases aligning to TRBD1. The V and J ends lost 8 bases and 5 bases, in that order; junction bases with no gene match: 8. The CDR3 length is 13 residues.

The genes are TRBV19 and TRBJ1-2; no reliable D call. The V end was cut by 6 bases, the J end by 3 bases, with 14 bases between. Germline V lookup: CDR1 LNHDA, CDR2 SQIVND (reference sequence). This CDR3 is 14 amino acids long. As DNA, the CDR3 is TGTGCCAGTAGACCATTAAATGTAGACTATGGCTACACCTTC. This gives the protein CASRPLNVDYGYTF.

The rearrangement uses TRBV27 and TRBJ1-2, with a weak D call TRBD1 (6 bases). Trimming cost V 8 bases and J 0 bases, with 13 bases left between them. CDR3 size: 14 residues. The V gene's germline CDR1 is MNHEY and CDR2 SMNVEV (reference sequence). This chain's CDR3 is CASAAAGANYGYTF. The CDR3 DNA reads as TGTGCCAGCGCAGCCGCAGGGGCTAACTATGGCTACACCTTC.

The rearrangement joins TRBV3-1 (or the pseudogene TRBV3-2) to TRBJ2-3; 10 nucleotides match TRBD1. Germline CDR1 and CDR2: LGHDT and YNNKEL (reference sequence). V dropped 2 bases and J dropped 6; count of bases not matched to a gene: 8. CDR3 length equals 16 residues. As DNA, the CDR3 is TGTGCCAGCAGCCAAACCGTGACAGGGGGCTCGGATACGCAGTATTTT. Amino acid sequence: CASSQTVTGGSDTQYF.

J is TRBJ1-4 and V is TRBV28; perhaps TRBD1 as D (6 bases). Deletions cut 6 bases from V and 8 bases from J, with 22 bases between. The CDR3 extends over 16 amino acids. Germline V gene sequence: CDR1 MDHEN, CDR2 SYDVKM. The CDR3, as DNA: TGTGCCAGCAGCCTCTACGACAGCGGCGGGGGCGAAAAACTGTTTTTT. It is translated as CASSLYDSGGGEKLFF.

The rearrangement uses TRBV10-1 and TRBJ1-1; 8 bases match TRBD1. V shed 3 bases and J 0 bases; nucleotides not matched to a gene: 6. CDR3 size: 16 residues. In germline, CDR1 is WNHNN, CDR2 SYGVQD (reference sequence). The CDR3 is CASSDGTGEMNTEAFF. The CDR3 DNA follows: TGCGCCAGCAGTGATGGGACAGGAGAAATGAACACTGAAGCTTTCTTT.